This T cell receptor (beta chain) was sequenced for a study of blood T cell repertoires in COVID-19. Sequenced by immunoSEQ multiplex PCR; TCRdb stores in-frame clones only, minus some. The sample shows under 250,000 clones, 75% to 90% of them seen only once. The receptor comes from a woman in her sixties or seventies with COVID-19, enrolled during active disease. Sequencing input: peripheral blood.

The CDR3: CASSSRQGYEQYF. The DNA of the CDR3 is TGTGCCAGCAGTTCCCGACAGGGTTACGAGCAGTACTTC. The rearrangement links TRBV28 to TRBJ2-7; 7 bases are shared with TRBD1. The V segment lost 4 bases and the J segment 4 bases; nucleotides outside the gene matches: 4. The CDR3 is made up of 13 amino acids. Germline V gives CDR1 MDHEN, CDR2 SYDVKM.